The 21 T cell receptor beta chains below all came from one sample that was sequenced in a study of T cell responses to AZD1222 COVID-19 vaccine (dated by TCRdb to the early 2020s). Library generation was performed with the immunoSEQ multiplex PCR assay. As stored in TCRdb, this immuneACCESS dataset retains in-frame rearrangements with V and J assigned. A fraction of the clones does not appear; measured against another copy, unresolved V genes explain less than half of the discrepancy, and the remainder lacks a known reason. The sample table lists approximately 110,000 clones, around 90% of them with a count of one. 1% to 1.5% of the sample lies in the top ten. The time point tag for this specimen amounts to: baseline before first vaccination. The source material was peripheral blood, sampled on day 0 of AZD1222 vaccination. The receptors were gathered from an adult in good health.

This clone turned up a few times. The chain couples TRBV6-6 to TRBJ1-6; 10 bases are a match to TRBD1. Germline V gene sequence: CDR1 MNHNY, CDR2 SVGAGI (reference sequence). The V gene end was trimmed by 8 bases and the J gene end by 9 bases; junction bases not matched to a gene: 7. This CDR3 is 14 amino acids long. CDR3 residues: CASGSRQGASPLHF. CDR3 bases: TGTGCCAGCGGGTCCCGACAGGGGGCTTCACCCCTCCACTTT.

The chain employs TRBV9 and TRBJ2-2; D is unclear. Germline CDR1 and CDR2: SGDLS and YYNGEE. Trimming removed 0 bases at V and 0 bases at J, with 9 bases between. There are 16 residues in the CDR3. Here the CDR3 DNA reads TGTGCCAGCAGCGTAGTCCCGGGCACGAACACCGGGGAGCTGTTTTTT. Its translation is CASSVVPGTNTGELFF.

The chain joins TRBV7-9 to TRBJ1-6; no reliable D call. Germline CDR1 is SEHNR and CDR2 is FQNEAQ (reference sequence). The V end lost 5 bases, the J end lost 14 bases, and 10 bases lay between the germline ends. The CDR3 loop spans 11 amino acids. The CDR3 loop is CASSLLGTLHF. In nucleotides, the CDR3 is TGTGCCAGCAGCCTTCTTGGAACCCTCCACTTT.

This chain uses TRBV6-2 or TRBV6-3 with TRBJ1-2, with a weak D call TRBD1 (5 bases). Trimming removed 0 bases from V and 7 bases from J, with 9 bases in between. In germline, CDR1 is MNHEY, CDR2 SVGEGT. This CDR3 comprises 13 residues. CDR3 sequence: CASSYSRGGGYTF. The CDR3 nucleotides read TGTGCCAGCAGTTACTCGAGGGGTGGTGGCTACACCTTC.

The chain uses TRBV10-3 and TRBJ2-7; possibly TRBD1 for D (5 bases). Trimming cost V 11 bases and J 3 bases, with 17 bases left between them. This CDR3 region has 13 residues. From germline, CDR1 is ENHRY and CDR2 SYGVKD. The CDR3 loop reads CAGARTQGYEQYF. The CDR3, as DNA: TGTGCCGGGGCCAGGACCCAGGGCTACGAGCAGTACTTC.

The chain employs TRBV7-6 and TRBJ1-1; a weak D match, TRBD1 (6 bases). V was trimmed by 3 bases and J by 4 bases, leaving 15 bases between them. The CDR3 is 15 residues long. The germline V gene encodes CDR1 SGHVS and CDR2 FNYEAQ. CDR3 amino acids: CASSFGTTRGTEAFF. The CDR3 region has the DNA TGTGCCAGCAGCTTCGGGACAACCCGCGGCACTGAAGCTTTCTTT. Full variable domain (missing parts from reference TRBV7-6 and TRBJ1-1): GAGVSQSPRYKVTKRGQDVALRCDPISGHVSLYWYRQALGQGPEFLTYFNYEAQQDKSGLPNDRFSAERPEGSISTLTIQRTEQRDSAMYRCASSFGTTRGTEAFFGQGTRLTVV.

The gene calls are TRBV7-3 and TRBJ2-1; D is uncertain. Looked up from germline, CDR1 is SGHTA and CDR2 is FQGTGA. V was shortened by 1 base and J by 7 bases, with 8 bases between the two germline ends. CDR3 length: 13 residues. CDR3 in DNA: TGTGCCAGCAGCTTAATGGTTGAAAATGAGCAGTTCTTC. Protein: CASSLMVENEQFF.

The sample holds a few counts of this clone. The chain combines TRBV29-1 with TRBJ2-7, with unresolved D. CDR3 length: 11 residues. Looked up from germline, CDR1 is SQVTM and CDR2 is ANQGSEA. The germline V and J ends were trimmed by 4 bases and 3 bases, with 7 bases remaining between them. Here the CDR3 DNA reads TGCAGCGTTGTTCAAAACTACGAGCAGTACTTC. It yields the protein CSVVQNYEQYF.

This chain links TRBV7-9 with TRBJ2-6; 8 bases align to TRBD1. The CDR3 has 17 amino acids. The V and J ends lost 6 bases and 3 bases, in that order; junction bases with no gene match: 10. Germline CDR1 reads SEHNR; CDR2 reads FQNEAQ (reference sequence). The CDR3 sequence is CASSYSTGGGGANVLTF. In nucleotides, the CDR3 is TGTGCCAGCAGTTACTCTACAGGGGGTGGTGGGGCCAACGTCCTGACTTTC.

In DNA, the CDR3 is TGTGCCATCAGTACAATCCCAGGGCCTTCATCCGGGGAGCTGTTTTTT. The encoded protein is CAISTIPGPSSGELFF. This chain joins TRBV10-3 and TRBJ2-2, with D possibly being TRBD1 (5 bases). Trimming removed 5 bases from V and 6 bases from J, with 19 bases in between. The CDR3 spans 16 residues. Per germline, CDR1 ENHRY and CDR2 SYGVKD.

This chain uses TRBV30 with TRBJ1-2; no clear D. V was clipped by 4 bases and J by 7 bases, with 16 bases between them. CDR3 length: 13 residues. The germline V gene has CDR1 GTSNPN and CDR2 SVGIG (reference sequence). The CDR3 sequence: CAWTPRSSGGYTF. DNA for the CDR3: TGTGCCTGGACCCCCCGAAGCTCGGGTGGCTACACCTTC.

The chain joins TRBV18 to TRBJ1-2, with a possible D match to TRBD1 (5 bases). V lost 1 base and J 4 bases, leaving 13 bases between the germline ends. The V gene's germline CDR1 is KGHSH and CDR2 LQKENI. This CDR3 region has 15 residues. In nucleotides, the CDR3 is TGTGCCAGCTCACCACAGGGGCGGGCAGCCTATGGCTACACCTTC. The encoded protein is CASSPQGRAAYGYTF.

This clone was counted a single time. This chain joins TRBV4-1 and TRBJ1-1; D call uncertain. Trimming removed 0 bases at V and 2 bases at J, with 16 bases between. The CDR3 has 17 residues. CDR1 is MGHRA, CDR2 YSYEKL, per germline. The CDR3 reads CASSQDLVPRANTEAFF. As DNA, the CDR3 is TGCGCCAGCAGCCAAGATTTAGTCCCCCGGGCCAACACTGAAGCTTTCTTT.

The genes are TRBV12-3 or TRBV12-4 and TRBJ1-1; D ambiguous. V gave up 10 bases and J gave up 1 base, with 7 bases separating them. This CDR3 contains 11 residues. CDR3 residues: CATRENTEAFF. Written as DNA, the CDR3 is TGTGCCACCCGAGAGAACACTGAAGCTTTCTTT.

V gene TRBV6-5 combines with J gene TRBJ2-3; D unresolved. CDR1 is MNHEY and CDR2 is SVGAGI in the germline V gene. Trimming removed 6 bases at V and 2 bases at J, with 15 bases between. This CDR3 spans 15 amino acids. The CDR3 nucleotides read TGTGCCAGCAGCCCGGACGGGCGCCCCACAGATACGCAGTATTTT. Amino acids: CASSPDGRPTDTQYF.

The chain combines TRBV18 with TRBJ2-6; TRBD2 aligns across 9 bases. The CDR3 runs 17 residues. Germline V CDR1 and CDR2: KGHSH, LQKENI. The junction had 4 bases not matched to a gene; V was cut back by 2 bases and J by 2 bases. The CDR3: CASSPEAGGAGANVLTF. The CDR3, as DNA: TGTGCCAGCTCACCAGAGGCGGGAGGGGCTGGGGCCAACGTCCTGACTTTC. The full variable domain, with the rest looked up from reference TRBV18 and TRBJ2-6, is NAGVMQNPRHLVRRRGQEARLRCSPMKGHSHVYWYRQLPEEGLKFMVYLQKENIIDESGMPKERFSAEFPKEGPSILRIQQVVRGDSAAYFCASSPEAGGAGANVLTFGAGSRLTVL.

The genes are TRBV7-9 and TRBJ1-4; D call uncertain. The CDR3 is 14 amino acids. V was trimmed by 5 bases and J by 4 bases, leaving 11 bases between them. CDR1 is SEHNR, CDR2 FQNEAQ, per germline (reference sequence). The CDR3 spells CASSPGRVNEKLFF. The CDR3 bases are TGTGCCAGCAGCCCCGGACGGGTTAATGAAAAACTGTTTTTT.

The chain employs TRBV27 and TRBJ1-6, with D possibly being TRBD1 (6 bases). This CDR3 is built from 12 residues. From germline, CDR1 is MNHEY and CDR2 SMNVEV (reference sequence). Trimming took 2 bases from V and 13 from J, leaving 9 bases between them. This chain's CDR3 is CASSLTGLPLHF. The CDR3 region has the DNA TGTGCCAGCAGTTTAACAGGGCTCCCCCTCCACTTT.

This chain's CDR3 is CASSRDLSPLHF. The CDR3 DNA reads as TGTGCCAGCAGCAGGGATTTGTCACCCCTCCACTTT. The V gene is TRBV12-3 or TRBV12-4, the J gene TRBJ1-6, with a tentative D call TRBD1 (5 bases). Trimming cost V 6 bases and J 10 bases, with 10 bases left between them. This CDR3 has 12 residues.

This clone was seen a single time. The CDR3 protein is CASSSPTNEQFF. In DNA form, the CDR3 reads TGTGCCAGCAGTTCCCCCACGAATGAGCAGTTCTTC. This sequence joins TRBV28 and TRBJ2-1; D unclear. V lost 4 bases and J 7 bases, leaving 8 bases between the germline ends. The CDR3 is 12 amino acids. CDR1 and CDR2 from the germline V gene are MDHEN and SYDVKM.

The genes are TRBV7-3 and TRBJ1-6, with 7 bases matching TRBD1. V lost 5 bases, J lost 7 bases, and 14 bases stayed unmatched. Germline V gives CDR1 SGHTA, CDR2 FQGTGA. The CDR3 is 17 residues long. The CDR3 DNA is TGTGCCAGCAGCCAAAGAGGGACAGCCTCGGGAAATTCACCCCTCCACTTT. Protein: CASSQRGTASGNSPLHF.